Shown below are 28 T cell receptor beta chains from a single sample sequenced in a study of blood T cells in healthy people across ages. The second PCR ran about 6 to 12 cycles with a sample-barcoded 5' primer and J-beta primers. TCRdb passed the 5' RACE reads through MiXCR, listing each CDR3 protein once. The sample has 750,000 to 950,000 distinct CDR3 sequences; approximately 55% are singletons. The source material was blood. Every receptor here comes from a man aged 80 or over in good health.

The V call is TRBV6-1, the J call TRBJ1-5; no clear D. CDR3 length: 13 residues. Germline V gives CDR1 MNHNS, CDR2 SASEGT. The ends were cut back, 6 bases at V and 3 bases at J, with 9 bases in the middle. CDR3 DNA: TGTGCCAGCAGGGTGCGGCTCAATCAGCCCCAGCATTTT. This encodes CASRVRLNQPQHF.

J is TRBJ2-1 and V is TRBV4-1; TRBD2 is a possible D gene (5 bases). Trimming cost V 6 bases and J 8 bases, with 32 bases left between them. Germline V gives CDR1 MGHRA, CDR2 YSYEKL. CDR3 length: 19 amino acids. CDR3 coding DNA: TGCGCCAGCAGACAACGAAGTCTGGAAGGACCGAGGGTCGTACATGAGCAGTTCTTC. Its protein product is CASRQRSLEGPRVVHEQFF.

This chain links TRBV6-1 with TRBJ1-1, with D hard to call. Germline loops: CDR1 MNHNS, CDR2 SASEGT. The CDR3 runs to 15 residues. V shed 5 bases and J shed 0 bases, with 13 bases lying between them. The CDR3 sequence: CASSYIQRMNTEAFF. The DNA for the CDR3 is TGTGCCAGCAGTTATATACAACGGATGAACACTGAAGCTTTCTTT.

The chain uses TRBV7-9 and TRBJ2-7; 13 bases are a match to TRBD2. The J segment lost 5 bases and the V segment lost 4 bases, leaving 11 bases of the junction unmatched. This CDR3 has 17 amino acids. Germline V gives CDR1 SEHNR, CDR2 FQNEAQ (reference sequence). The chain's CDR3 is CASSSLRTSGSIHEQYF. The DNA of the CDR3 is TGTGCCAGCAGCTCGCTACGGACTAGCGGGAGTATCCACGAGCAGTACTTC. Looking up the rest from reference TRBV7-9 and TRBJ2-7 gives the full variable domain: DTGVSQNPRHKITKRGQNVTFRCDPISEHNRLYWYRQTLGQGPEFLTYFQNEAQLEKSRLLSDRFSAERPKGSFSTLEIQRTEQGDSAMYLCASSSLRTSGSIHEQYFGPGTRLTVT.

The chain employs TRBV27 and TRBJ1-1; possibly TRBD1 for D (5 bases). V lost 6 bases to trimming and J lost 10 bases, with 18 bases between them. The CDR3 has 13 amino acids. Germline-derived CDR1 and CDR2 are MNHEY and SMNVEV (reference sequence). CDR3 DNA: TGTGCCAGCAGGAGGGACGCCGAAAGACGAGCTTTCTTT. Encoded protein: CASRRDAERRAFF.

The gene calls are TRBV3-1 and TRBJ2-3; unclear D gene. The CDR3 runs to 14 residues. Germline values: CDR1 LGHDT, CDR2 YNNKEL (reference sequence). The V end was cut by 0 bases, the J end by 5 bases, with 9 bases between. Here the CDR3 DNA reads TGTGCCAGCAGCCAAGATCTGTACGTAGATACGCAGTATTTT. Residues: CASSQDLYVDTQYF.

The chain uses TRBV5-1 and TRBJ2-1; D might be TRBD2 (6 bases). CDR3 length: 17 amino acids. CDR1 and CDR2 (germline): SGHRS, YFSETQ. Trimming pared 2 bases from V and 4 bases from J, leaving 19 bases between. For the CDR3, the DNA is TGCGCCAGCAGCTTCGGGGCTGGGGGACTCCAATACAATGAGCAGTTCTTC. It yields the protein CASSFGAGGLQYNEQFF.

V usage is TRBV6-6 and J usage is TRBJ1-2; no clear D gene. The V gene's germline CDR1 is MNHNY and CDR2 SVGAGI (reference sequence). Trimming shortened V by 6 bases and J by 8 bases, and 13 bases separated the two germline ends. This CDR3 contains 12 residues. CDR3 DNA: TGTGCCAGCAGCCCCCCGGTGGGGGGCTACACCTTC. Translating gives CASSPPVGGYTF.

This chain connects TRBV4-2 to TRBJ2-1; 7 bases match TRBD2. With the DNA end fitting TRBJ2-7 better, the J assignment may be wrong. The CDR3 has 16 amino acids. Germline CDR1 reads LGHNA; CDR2 reads YNFKEQ. CDR3 loop: CASSQEATSSYDEQYF. DNA of the CDR3: TGTGCCAGCAGCCAAGAAGCGACTAGCTCCTACGATGAGCAGTACTTC.

The chain is built from TRBV24-1 and TRBJ2-7; 7 positions match TRBD1. The J call is uncertain, as TRBJ2-5 better fits the DNA end. The germline V gene encodes CDR1 KGHDR and CDR2 SFDVKD. The CDR3 is made up of 15 amino acids. The CDR3: CATSDPATGLETQYF. The CDR3 DNA reads as TGTGCCACCAGTGATCCAGCGACAGGGCTTGAGACCCAGTACTTC.

The chain employs TRBV7-2 and TRBJ2-3, with D possibly being TRBD2 (6 bases). The CDR3 loop spans 15 amino acids. V gave up 3 bases and J gave up 3 bases, with 13 bases separating them. CDR1 SGHTA and CDR2 FQGNSA come from the germline V gene. The CDR3: CASSFVERGTDTQYF. CDR3 nucleotide sequence: TGTGCCAGCAGCTTCGTCGAACGGGGGACAGATACGCAGTATTTT.

The CDR3 is CATSDLSGQGTDTQYF. The DNA of the CDR3 is TGTGCCACCAGTGATTTGTCCGGACAGGGGACAGATACGCAGTATTTT. The V call is TRBV24-1, the J call TRBJ2-3; 9 nucleotides agree with TRBD1. The CDR3 is 16 residues long. Germline V lookup: CDR1 KGHDR, CDR2 SFDVKD. V shed 0 bases and J 3 bases; nucleotides not matched to a gene: 3.

The table lists this clonotype with a few counts. The genes are TRBV7-2 and TRBJ2-1; 8 bases agree with TRBD2. Germline CDR1 SGHTA, CDR2 FQGNSA. The CDR3 sequence is 12 residues long. With V trimmed by 5 bases and J by 9 bases, 3 bases remained unmatched. CDR3 in amino acids: CASSRTSIEQFF. CDR3 coding DNA: TGTGCCAGCAGCCGGACTAGCATTGAGCAGTTCTTC.

The chain has TRBV12-3 or TRBV12-4 and TRBJ2-1; tentative D call: TRBD2 (6 bases). Trimming removed 3 bases from V and 6 bases from J, with 12 bases in between. The CDR3 totals 14 residues. CDR3 sequence: CASSLAGSGNEQFF. In DNA form, the CDR3 reads TGTGCCAGCAGTTTGGCCGGTAGCGGCAATGAGCAGTTCTTC.

CDR3 in DNA: TGTGCCACCAGTGCTGACAGGGTTTACAATGAGCAGTTCTTC. Translated, it gives CATSADRVYNEQFF. This chain uses TRBV24-1 with TRBJ2-1, with 7 bases matching TRBD1. The CDR3 length is 14 residues. Trimming at V came to 5 bases and at J to 4 bases, leaving 4 bases not matched to a gene. Germline V gene sequence: CDR1 KGHDR, CDR2 SFDVKD.

V and J are TRBV7-9 and TRBJ1-2; 7 bases align to TRBD1. This CDR3 is built from 16 residues. CDR1 and CDR2 from the germline V gene are SEHNR and FQNEAQ (reference sequence). The J segment lost 4 bases and the V segment lost 3 bases, leaving 11 bases of the junction unmatched. The CDR3 here is CASSLGTGEDPYGYTF. The CDR3 bases are TGTGCCAGCAGCTTGGGTACAGGGGAGGACCCCTATGGCTACACCTTC.

The CDR3 region is CAAGRDGGTYEQYF. CDR3 nucleotides: TGTGCAGCGGGAAGAGATGGAGGGACCTACGAGCAGTACTTC. The genes are TRBV2 and TRBJ2-7, with 7 positions matching TRBD2. The CDR3 consists of 14 residues. CDR1 is SNHLY, CDR2 FYNNEI, per germline.

CDR3: CAIKGPADEQYF. The CDR3, as DNA: TGTGCCATCAAGGGGCCTGCGGACGAGCAGTACTTC. The genes are TRBV2 and TRBJ2-7; the D gene is possibly TRBD1 (5 bases). This CDR3 spans 12 amino acids. The V gene lost 10 bases and the J gene lost 5 bases, with 15 bases spanning the gap. Germline CDR1 and CDR2: SNHLY and FYNNEI. Based on the CDR3 plus reference TRBV2 and TRBJ2-7, the full variable domain is EPEVTQTPSHQVTQMGQEVILRCVPISNHLYFYWYRQILGQKVEFLVSFYNNEISEKSEIFDDQFSVERPDGSNFTLKIRSTKLEDSAMYFCAIKGPADEQYFGPGTRLTVT.

This sequence joins TRBV9 and TRBJ1-2; 7 nucleotides agree with TRBD1. With V trimmed by 3 bases and J by 0 bases, 11 bases remained unmatched. CDR1 and CDR2 from the germline V gene are SGDLS and YYNGEE. The CDR3 is 17 amino acids. The CDR3 DNA follows: TGTGCCAGCAGCGGGCAGGGGGTCCGTAAAGCTAACTATGGCTACACCTTC. This encodes CASSGQGVRKANYGYTF.

The chain uses TRBV6-1 and TRBJ2-7; D call uncertain. V gave up 0 bases and J gave up 4 bases, with 13 bases separating them. The CDR3 loop spans 15 amino acids. Germline V gives CDR1 MNHNS, CDR2 SASEGT. In DNA, the CDR3 is TGTGCCAGCAGTGAAGCACCAGCAGCTGAGTACGAGCAGTACTTC. This encodes CASSEAPAAEYEQYF.

The V and J genes are TRBV10-3 and TRBJ2-7; 11 nucleotides line up with TRBD1. The CDR3 totals 16 residues. CDR1 is ENHRY and CDR2 is SYGVKD in the germline V gene. J gave up 3 bases and V 3 bases, and 7 bases lay outside the gene matches. The CDR3 coding sequence is TGTGCCATCAGTGACCCGGACAGGGGGCTTTTCTACGAGCAGTACTTC. This codes for CAISDPDRGLFYEQYF.

V gene TRBV12-3 or TRBV12-4 combines with J gene TRBJ2-7; no definite D call. CDR3 size: 14 residues. Trimming stripped 5 bases from V and 3 bases from J, with 14 bases between. The CDR3 protein is CASSPLAARYEQYF. CDR3 nucleotide sequence: TGTGCCAGCAGTCCCCTTGCGGCTCGCTACGAGCAGTACTTC.

This clonotype was found once. The chain joins TRBV7-2 to TRBJ2-7, with 10 positions matching TRBD2. CDR3 length: 15 residues. Germline V gene data show CDR1 as SGHTA and CDR2 as FQGNSA. V was pared by 11 bases and J by 4 bases, with 14 bases of the junction left unmatched. CDR3 in amino acids: CAATVQREGRYEQYF. The CDR3 DNA follows: TGTGCCGCCACGGTCCAGCGGGAGGGTCGGTACGAGCAGTACTTC. The full variable domain, its missing parts supplied by reference TRBV7-2 and TRBJ2-7, is GAGVSQSPSNKVTEKGKDVELRCDPISGHTALYWYRQSLGQGLEFLIYFQGNSAPDKSGLPSDRFSAERTGGSVSTLTIQRTQQEDSAVYLCAATVQREGRYEQYFGPGTRLTVT.

V and J are TRBV20-1 and TRBJ2-1; TRBD2 matches at 9 bases. The CDR3 sequence is 15 residues long. Unmatched junction bases numbered 5, after V lost 0 bases and J lost 5 bases. The germline V gene encodes CDR1 DFQATT and CDR2 SNEGSKA (reference sequence). The CDR3 sequence: CSARETSGFDNEQFF. In nucleotides, the CDR3 is TGCAGTGCTAGAGAGACTAGCGGATTCGACAATGAGCAGTTCTTC.

The rearrangement links TRBV29-1 to TRBJ2-5, with 7 bases fitting TRBD2. The V and J ends lost 6 bases and 11 bases, in that order; junction bases with no gene match: 6. The CDR3 spans 10 residues. CDR1 and CDR2 (germline): SQVTM, ANQGSEA. As DNA, the CDR3 is TGCAGCGTGGGGAGGGGTGAGCAGTACTTC. As protein: CSVGRGEQYF.

This clonotype has just a few counts. This rearrangement joins TRBV10-3 to TRBJ2-1; TRBD2 agrees at 9 bases. Germline values: CDR1 ENHRY, CDR2 SYGVKD. The CDR3 runs 21 residues. Trimming cost V 2 bases and J 2 bases; bases outside gene matches: 19. The CDR3 DNA reads as TGTGCCATCAGTGAGAAGGGGACACCAAGCTCTAGCGGGAAAGCCTACAATGAGCAGTTCTTC. It is translated as CAISEKGTPSSSGKAYNEQFF.

This sequence joins TRBV7-3 and TRBJ2-1; unclear D gene. The CDR3 is 16 residues long. Germline loops: CDR1 SGHTA, CDR2 FQGTGA. V lost 5 bases and J lost 4, with 18 bases in between. CDR3 nucleotides: TGTGCCAGCAGCCTACAGCCGACGACTCTGTACAATGAGCAGTTCTTC. Protein sequence: CASSLQPTTLYNEQFF.

A remark on this clonotype: At one end, the junction sequence differs from germline, possibly due to a read error. The rearrangement joins TRBV7-2 to TRBJ2-5; D remains unclear. CDR1 and CDR2 (germline): SGHTA, FQGNSA. This CDR3 comprises 13 residues. The CDR3 region is CASSSLNQGTQYF. CDR3 DNA: TGTGCCAGCAGCTCCCTCAACCAAGGGACCCAGTACTTC. The full variable domain, in which reference TRBV7-2 and TRBJ2-5 provide the parts outside the CDR3, is GAGVSQSPSNKVTEKGKDVELRCDPISGHTALYWYRQSLGQGLEFLIYFQGNSAPDKSGLPSDRFSAERTGGSVSTLTIQRTQQEDSAVYLCASSSLNQGTQYFGPGTRLLVL.